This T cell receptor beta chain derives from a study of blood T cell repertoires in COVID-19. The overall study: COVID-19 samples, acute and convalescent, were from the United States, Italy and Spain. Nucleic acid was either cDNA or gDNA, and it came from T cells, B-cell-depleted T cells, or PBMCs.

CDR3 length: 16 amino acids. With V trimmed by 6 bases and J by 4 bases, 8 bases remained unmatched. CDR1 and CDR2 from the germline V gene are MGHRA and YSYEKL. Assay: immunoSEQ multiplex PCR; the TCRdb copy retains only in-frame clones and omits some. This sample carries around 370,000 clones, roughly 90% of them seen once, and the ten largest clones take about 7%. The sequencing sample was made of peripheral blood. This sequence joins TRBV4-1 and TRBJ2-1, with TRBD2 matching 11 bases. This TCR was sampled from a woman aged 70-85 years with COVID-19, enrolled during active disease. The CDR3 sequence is CASSRGTSGQYNEQFF. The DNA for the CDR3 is TGCGCCAGCAGTCGTGGGACTAGCGGACAATACAATGAGCAGTTCTTC.